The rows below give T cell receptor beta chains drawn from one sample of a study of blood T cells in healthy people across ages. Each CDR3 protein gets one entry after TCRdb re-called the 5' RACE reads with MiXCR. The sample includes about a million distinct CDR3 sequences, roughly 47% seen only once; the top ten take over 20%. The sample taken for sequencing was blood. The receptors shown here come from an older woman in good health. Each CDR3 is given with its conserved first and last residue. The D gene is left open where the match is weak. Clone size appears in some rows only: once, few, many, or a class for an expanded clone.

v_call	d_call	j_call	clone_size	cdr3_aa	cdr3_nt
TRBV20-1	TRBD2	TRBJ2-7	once	CSASRTSGINSYEQYF	TGCAGTGCTAGCAGGACTAGCGGGATAAACTCCTACGAGCAGTACTTC
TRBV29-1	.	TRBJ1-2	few	CSVGESGYTF	TGCAGCGTTGGGGAGTCTGGCTACACCTTC
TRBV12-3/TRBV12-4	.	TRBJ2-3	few	CASSHSPRTGGTSTDTQYF	TGTGCCAGCAGCCACAGCCCCCGTACAGGCGGTACAAGCACAGATACGCAGTATTTT
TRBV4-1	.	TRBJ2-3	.	CASSQLELHTQYF	TGCGCCAGCAGCCAATTGGAGCTACATACGCAGTATTTT
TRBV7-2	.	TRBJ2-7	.	CAGSLTGTAPYEQYF	TGTGCCGGCAGCCTAACCGGGACGGCACCCTACGAGCAGTACTTC
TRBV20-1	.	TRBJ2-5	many	CSALRGGETQYF	TGCAGTGCTCTTAGGGGAGGAGAGACCCAGTACTTC
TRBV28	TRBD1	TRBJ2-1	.	CASRTGAVRDNEQFF	TGTGCCAGCAGGACAGGGGCAGTACGGGACAATGAGCAGTTCTTC
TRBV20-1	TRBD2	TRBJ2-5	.	CSARGAGTSVETQYF	TGTAGTGCTAGAGGAGCGGGGACTAGCGTGGAGACCCAGTACTTC
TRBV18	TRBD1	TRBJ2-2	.	CASSPGQYTGELFF	TGTGCCAGCTCACCGGGACAGTACACCGGGGAGCTGTTTTTT
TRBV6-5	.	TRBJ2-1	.	CASSSQIGHNEQFF	TGTGCCAGCAGTTCCCAGATAGGACACAATGAGCAGTTCTTC
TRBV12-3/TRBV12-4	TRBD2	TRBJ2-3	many	CASSPRLAGSVDTQYF	TGTGCCAGCAGTCCTCGACTAGCGGGCTCGGTTGATACGCAGTATTTT
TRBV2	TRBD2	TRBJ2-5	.	CASSAGLVGAQETQYF	TGTGCCAGCAGTGCAGGACTAGTAGGGGCTCAAGAGACCCAGTACTTC
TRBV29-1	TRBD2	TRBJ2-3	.	CSVLREGGTQYF	TGCAGCGTTCTCAGGGAGGGTGGTACGCAGTATTTT
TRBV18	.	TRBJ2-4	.	CASSPEGGFSGNLAKNIQYF	TGTGCCAGCTCACCAGAGGGGGGCTTTTCGGGAAACCTAGCCAAAAACATTCAGTACTTC
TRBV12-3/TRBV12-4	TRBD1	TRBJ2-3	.	CASSPRTGVTDTQYF	TGTGCCAGCAGTCCCCGGACAGGGGTGACAGATACGCAGTATTTT
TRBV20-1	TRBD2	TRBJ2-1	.	CSARSASGNNEQFF	TGCAGTGCTAGGTCGGCTAGCGGGAACAATGAGCAGTTCTTC
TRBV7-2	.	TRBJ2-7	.	CASSTGGSGTYEQYF	TGTGCCAGCAGCACAGGTGGTAGCGGAACCTACGAGCAGTACTTC
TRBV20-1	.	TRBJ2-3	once	CSARQGFFTDTQYF	TGCAGTGCTAGACAGGGGTTTTTCACAGATACGCAGTATTTT
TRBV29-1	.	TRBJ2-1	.	CLGSTTLNEQFF	TGTCTGGGGAGTACCACCCTAAATGAGCAGTTCTTC
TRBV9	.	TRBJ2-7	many	CASSVGRSSYEQYF	TGTGCCAGCAGCGTAGGACGAAGCTCCTACGAGCAGTACTTC
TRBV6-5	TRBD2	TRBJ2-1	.	CASKFPAGVQGEQFF	TGTGCCAGCAAGTTCCCGGCGGGAGTTCAGGGAGAGCAGTTCTTC
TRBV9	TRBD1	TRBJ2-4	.	CASSVGTGSFKNIQYF	TGTGCCAGCAGCGTAGGGACAGGGTCCTTTAAAAACATTCAGTACTTC
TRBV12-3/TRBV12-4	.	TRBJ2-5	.	CASSVFSQETQYF	TGTGCCAGCAGTGTTTTCAGCCAAGAGACCCAGTACTTC
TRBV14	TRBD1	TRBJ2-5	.	CASSPEPGTGGLETQYF	TGTGCCAGCAGCCCAGAGCCCGGGACAGGGGGCCTGGAGACCCAGTACTTC
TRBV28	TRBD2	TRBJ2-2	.	CASSSTSGRGSGELFF	TGTGCCAGCAGTTCGACTAGCGGGAGAGGTAGCGGGGAGCTGTTTTTT
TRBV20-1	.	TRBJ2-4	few	CSARLPGAKNIQYF	TGCAGTGCTAGATTACCAGGGGCCAAAAACATTCAGTACTTC
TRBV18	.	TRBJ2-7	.	CASSPPGGGTYEQYF	TGTGCCAGCTCACCACCCGGTGGGGGAACCTACGAGCAGTACTTC
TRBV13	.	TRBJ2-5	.	CASSLEGAGETQYF	TGTGCCAGCAGCTTAGAGGGGGCGGGGGAGACCCAGTACTTC
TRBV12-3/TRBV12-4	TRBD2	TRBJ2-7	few	CASTRTSASYEQYF	TGTGCCAGTACCCGGACTAGCGCATCCTACGAGCAGTACTTC
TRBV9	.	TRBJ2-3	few	CASSVLDLESADTQYF	TGTGCCAGCAGCGTCCTAGACTTGGAATCGGCAGATACGCAGTATTTT
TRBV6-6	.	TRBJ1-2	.	CASSYGRESGYTF	TGTGCCAGCAGTTACGGCCGGGAGAGTGGCTACACCTTC
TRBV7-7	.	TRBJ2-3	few	CASSRLAGTDTQYF	TGTGCCAGCAGTCGCCTGGCGGGAACAGATACGCAGTATTTT
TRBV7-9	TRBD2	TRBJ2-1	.	CASSWGLAGTDEQFF	TGTGCCAGCAGCTGGGGACTAGCGGGAACCGATGAGCAGTTCTTC
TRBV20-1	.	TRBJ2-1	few	CSASPFGDGQFF	TGCAGTGCTAGCCCGTTTGGGGACGGGCAGTTCTTC